This TCR beta chain was obtained from a study of T cells in Graves' hyperthyroidism and ophthalmopathy. Findings and limits, study-wide: Peripheral blood also featured most of the thyroid clonotypes expanded above 0.001.

Each person with ophthalmopathy scored at least 3 on the Clinical Activity Score, reached NOSPECS grade 4 or higher, and had been ill under 3 months. The diagnoses drew upon clinical symptoms, serum thyroxine and TRAb, thyroid ultrasound and orbital computed tomography. CDR3 size: 15 residues. Germline CDR1 reads MDHEN; CDR2 reads SYDVKM. Between the trimmed V and J ends, which lost 2 bases and 8 bases, there was a span of 15 bases. Amplification of TCR beta CDR3 regions was performed using RNA transcripts as template. Using the HTBI primer set, a first-round RT-PCR was run on the TCR CDR3. TCRdb called the multiplex PCR reads again in MiXCR, with one record for every CDR3 protein. The sample carries 500,000 or so distinct CDR3 sequences, approximately 16% recorded once. This clonotype was observed many times. Its target is not known.

The V gene is TRBV28, the J gene TRBJ1-4; perhaps TRBD1 as D (6 bases). This TCR came from a woman in her twenties or thirties with Graves' ophthalmopathy. Material: blood. CDR3 in amino acids: CASSLSPGAHEKLFF. In DNA, the CDR3 is TGTGCCAGCAGTTTAAGCCCGGGGGCGCACGAAAAACTGTTTTTT. The complete variable domain, with remaining parts taken from reference TRBV28 and TRBJ1-4, reads DVKVTQSSRYLVKRTGEKVFLECVQDMDHENMFWYRQDPGLGLRLIYFSYDVKMKEKGDIPEGYSVSREKKERFSLILESASTNQTSMYLCASSLSPGAHEKLFFGSGTQLSVL.